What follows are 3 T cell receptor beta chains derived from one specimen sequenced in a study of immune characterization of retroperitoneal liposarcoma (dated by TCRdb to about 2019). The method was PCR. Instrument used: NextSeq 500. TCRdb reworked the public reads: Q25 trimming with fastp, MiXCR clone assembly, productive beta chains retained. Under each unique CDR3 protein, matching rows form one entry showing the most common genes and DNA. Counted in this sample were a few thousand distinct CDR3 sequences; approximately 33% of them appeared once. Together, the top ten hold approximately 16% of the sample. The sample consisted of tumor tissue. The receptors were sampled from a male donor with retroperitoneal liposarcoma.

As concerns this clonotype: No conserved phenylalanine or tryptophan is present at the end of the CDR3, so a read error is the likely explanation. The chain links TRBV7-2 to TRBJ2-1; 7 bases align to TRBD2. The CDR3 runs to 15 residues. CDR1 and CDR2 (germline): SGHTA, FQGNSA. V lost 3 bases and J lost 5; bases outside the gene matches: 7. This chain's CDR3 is CASSLVAGADNEQFL. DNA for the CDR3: TGTGCCAGCAGCTTGGTGGCGGGAGCGGACAATGAGCAGTTCTTA.

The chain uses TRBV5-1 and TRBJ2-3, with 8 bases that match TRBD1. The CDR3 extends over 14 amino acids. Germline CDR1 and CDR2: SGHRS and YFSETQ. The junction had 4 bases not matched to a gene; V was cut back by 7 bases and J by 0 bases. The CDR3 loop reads CASGQGPSTDTQYF. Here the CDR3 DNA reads TGCGCCAGCGGACAGGGCCCTAGCACAGATACGCAGTATTTT.

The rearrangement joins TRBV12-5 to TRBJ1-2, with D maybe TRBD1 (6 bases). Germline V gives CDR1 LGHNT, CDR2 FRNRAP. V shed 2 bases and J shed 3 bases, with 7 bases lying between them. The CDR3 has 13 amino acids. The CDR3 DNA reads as TGTGCTAGTGGTTTGAACAGGGACTATGGCTACACCTTC. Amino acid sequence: CASGLNRDYGYTF.